These 8 T cell receptor beta chains came from one sample sequenced in a study of CD8 T cells in ankylosing spondylitis. TCRdb re-called the 5' RACE reads through MiXCR, storing one row per CDR3 protein. This table holds under 250,000 distinct CDR3 sequences, 30% to 40% found once. Sequenced material: blood, either unsorted or a sorted T cell fraction (not recorded which). These receptors all come from a male donor with ankylosing spondylitis or in good health (not recorded which).

This clonotype was recorded a few times. V is TRBV27 and J is TRBJ2-7; TRBD2 matches at 9 bases. The CDR3 is 17 amino acids. The trim removed 4 bases at V and 3 bases at J, leaving 13 bases unmatched. Germline CDR1 is MNHEY and CDR2 is SMNVEV (reference sequence). The CDR3 spells CASSSIAAGGLFYEQYF. In DNA, the CDR3 is TGTGCCAGCAGTTCTATTGCGGCGGGGGGGCTTTTCTACGAGCAGTACTTC.

The V gene is TRBV29-1, the J gene TRBJ1-1; no firm D call. V lost 6 bases and J 2 bases, leaving 7 bases between the germline ends. CDR1 and CDR2 (germline): SQVTM, ANQGSEA. The CDR3 totals 11 residues. In DNA form, the CDR3 reads TGCAGCGTAACAGCCAACACTGAAGCTTTCTTT. Amino acid sequence: CSVTANTEAFF.

In its sample, this clonotype was seen many times. The V and J genes are TRBV29-1 and TRBJ2-5; possibly TRBD2 for D (5 bases). Germline V CDR1 and CDR2: SQVTM, ANQGSEA. This CDR3 is 12 amino acids long. Trimming took 2 bases from V and 5 from J, leaving 9 bases between them. CDR3 in amino acids: CSVERGGETQYF. The CDR3 nucleotides are TGCAGCGTTGAACGGGGTGGGGAGACCCAGTACTTC.

The count of this clonotype is one. The rearrangement uses TRBV5-5 and TRBJ2-4; TRBD2 matches 7 bases. Germline V gene data show CDR1 as SGHKS and CDR2 as YYEKEE (reference sequence). The CDR3 is 14 amino acids. J lost 4 bases, V lost 3 bases, and 4 bases had no gene match. In nucleotides, the CDR3 is TGTGCCAGCAGCTCCGGACTAGGGAAAAACATTCAGTACTTC. Protein: CASSSGLGKNIQYF.

This clonotype was counted only a few times. The chain uses TRBV10-3 and TRBJ2-1; D unclear. The ends were cut back, 3 bases at V and 8 bases at J, with 5 bases in the middle. The germline V gene encodes CDR1 ENHRY and CDR2 SYGVKD. CDR3 length: 11 residues. The CDR3 DNA reads TGTGCCATCAGTGACAGAGATGAGCAGTTCTTC. This codes for CAISDRDEQFF.

This chain uses TRBV5-1 with TRBJ2-1; 11 bases match TRBD2. The CDR3 extends over 16 amino acids. Germline-derived CDR1 and CDR2 are SGHRS and YFSETQ. Trimming took 4 bases from V and 1 from J; bases not matched to a gene: 4. The CDR3 sequence: CASSEGTSGSYNEQFF. The CDR3, as DNA: TGCGCCAGCAGCGAAGGGACTAGCGGTTCCTACAATGAGCAGTTCTTC. Complete variable domain (other parts from reference TRBV5-1 and TRBJ2-1): KAGVTQTPRYLIKTRGQQVTLSCSPISGHRSVSWYQQTPGQGLQFLFEYFSETQRNKGNFPGRFSGRQFSNSRSEMNVSTLELGDSALYLCASSEGTSGSYNEQFFGPGTRLTVL.

The J gene is TRBJ1-1, the V gene TRBV28; D unresolved. The germline gives CDR1 MDHEN, CDR2 SYDVKM. Trimming pared 5 bases from V and 1 base from J, leaving 14 bases between. The CDR3 covers 15 residues. The CDR3 reads CASSAMTNGNTEAFF. CDR3 DNA sequence: TGTGCCAGCAGTGCGATGACAAATGGGAACACTGAAGCTTTCTTT.

This rearrangement joins TRBV12-3 or TRBV12-4 to TRBJ2-7; D perhaps matches TRBD2 (6 bases). V lost 0 bases, J lost 5 bases, and 8 bases lay in between. The CDR3 consists of 13 residues. CDR3 in amino acids: CASSLAGEDEQYF. In DNA, the CDR3 is TGTGCCAGCAGTTTAGCAGGGGAGGACGAGCAGTACTTC.